A selection of T cell receptor beta chains follows, all from one sample in a study of T-cell reconstitution after alpha-beta-depleted transplantation in children. Each CDR3 protein is one row after TCRdb ran MiXCR on the PCR reads. The repertoire holds approximately 630,000 distinct CDR3 sequences, with roughly 14% as singletons. The sample consisted of PBMCs, taken before TCRalphabeta/CD19-depleted stem cell transplant. The receptors shown here come from a girl aged 2-15 years with congenital amegakaryocytic thrombocytopenia, due to receive a stem cell transplant. Both conserved end residues are part of each CDR3. Fields, in order: D gene, clone size, V gene, J gene, CDR3 protein, CDR3 DNA. The D gene is left open where the match is weak. Part of the rows lack a size; the others show once, few, many or a class for expanded clones.

>NA|few|TRBV7-2|TRBJ2-1
CASSLGWTFDNEQFF
TGTGCCAGCAGCTTAGGTTGGACTTTCGACAATGAGCAGTTCTTC
>TRBD2|NA|TRBV11-3|TRBJ2-5
CASSTDGLADGETQYF
TGTGCCAGCAGCACCGACGGACTAGCGGATGGGGAGACCCAGTACTTC
>TRBD1|NA|TRBV28|TRBJ2-7
CASSFTGESSYEQYF
TGTGCCAGCAGCTTTACAGGGGAGAGCTCCTACGAGCAGTACTTC
>NA|few|TRBV12-3/TRBV12-4|TRBJ1-5
CASSLGGTHQPQHF
TGTGCCAGCAGTTTAGGGGGGACCCATCAGCCCCAGCATTTT
>TRBD1|many|TRBV10-3|TRBJ2-1
CAIMGTGSSYNEQFF
TGTGCCATCATGGGGACAGGGAGCTCCTACAATGAGCAGTTCTTC
>NA|many|TRBV29-1|TRBJ2-2
CSVFKESGELFF
TGCAGCGTTTTTAAGGAAAGCGGGGAGCTGTTTTTT
>NA|few|TRBV7-6|TRBJ1-6
CASSLVTDGLSPLHF
TGTGCCAGCAGCTTAGTGACCGACGGATTATCACCCCTCCACTTT
>TRBD2|NA|TRBV2|TRBJ2-3
CASRPGTSGADTQYF
TGTGCCAGCAGACCCGGGACTAGCGGTGCAGATACGCAGTATTTT
>NA|many|TRBV12-3/TRBV12-4|TRBJ2-3
CASSANRAQGLDTQYF
TGTGCCAGCAGTGCTAACCGGGCTCAGGGGCTTGATACGCAGTATTTT
>NA|few|TRBV12-3/TRBV12-4|TRBJ2-7
CASSVRSVSYEQYF
TGTGCCAGCAGCGTAAGGTCTGTCTCCTACGAGCAGTACTTC
>NA|few|TRBV5-1|TRBJ2-2
CASSPVLDAWVGELFF
TGCGCCAGCAGCCCGGTCCTAGACGCCTGGGTGGGGGAGCTGTTTTTT
>TRBD2|few|TRBV2|TRBJ2-1
CASTKSWTGLAGEEQFF
TGTGCCAGCACAAAGTCGTGGACTGGACTAGCGGGAGAGGAGCAGTTCTTC
>NA|few|TRBV15|TRBJ1-5
CATSRDQGQPQHF
TGTGCCACCAGCAGAGATCAGGGTCAGCCCCAGCATTTT
>TRBD2|few|TRBV7-2|TRBJ2-5
CASRRTSQETQYF
TGTGCCAGCAGGCGGACTAGCCAAGAGACCCAGTACTTC
>NA|many|TRBV20-1|TRBJ2-1
CSASRRNNEQFF
TGCAGTGCTAGTCGGCGGAACAATGAGCAGTTCTTC
>NA|NA|TRBV9|TRBJ1-1
CASSVLGKCPGAFF
TGTGCCAGCAGCGTTCTGGGAAAATGCCCTGGAGCTTTCTTT
>NA|many|TRBV29-1|TRBJ1-2
CSAADPGGKVYGYTF
TGCAGCGCCGCAGACCCGGGGGGAAAGGTTTATGGCTACACCTTC
>NA|many|TRBV5-1|TRBJ2-2
CASSKERPNTGELFF
TGCGCCAGCAGCAAAGAACGACCGAACACCGGGGAGCTGTTTTTT
>NA|many|TRBV7-6|TRBJ2-1
CALRDPLHTIEYNEQFF
TGTGCCCTCCGGGACCCCCTACACACCATAGAATACAATGAGCAGTTCTTC
>TRBD2|many|TRBV5-1|TRBJ2-2
CASSLSSGSTGELFF
TGCGCCAGCAGCTTGTCTAGCGGGAGTACCGGGGAGCTGTTTTTT
>TRBD2|NA|TRBV12-3/TRBV12-4|TRBJ2-1
CATQLAGENEQFF
TGTGCCACCCAACTAGCGGGAGAAAATGAGCAGTTCTTC
>NA|many|TRBV5-1|TRBJ2-7
CASSSIFPNRHEQYF
TGCGCCAGCAGCTCCATTTTTCCGAATCGTCACGAGCAGTACTTC
>NA|few|TRBV5-5|TRBJ1-6
CASSLDWRASNSPLHF
TGTGCCAGCAGCTTGGACTGGCGGGCTTCAAATTCACCCCTCCACTTT
>TRBD1|NA|TRBV5-1|TRBJ2-7
CASSFQGENYEQYF
TGCGCCAGCAGCTTCCAGGGGGAAAACTACGAGCAGTACTTC
>TRBD2|NA|TRBV7-8|TRBJ2-3
CASSLDQGLGTDTQYF
TGTGCCAGCAGCTTAGACCAGGGACTAGGTACAGATACGCAGTATTTT
>NA|NA|TRBV12-3/TRBV12-4|TRBJ2-2
CASSRWTDTGELFF
TGTGCCAGCAGTCGTTGGACAGACACCGGGGAGCTGTTTTTT
>NA|NA|TRBV5-1|TRBJ1-2
CASSSGPENYGDTF
TGCGCCAGCAGCAGCGGACCGGAGAACTATGGCGACACCTTC
>NA|many|TRBV20-1|TRBJ1-5
CSATKGDGNQPQHF
TGCAGTGCCACTAAAGGGGATGGCAATCAGCCCCAGCATTTT